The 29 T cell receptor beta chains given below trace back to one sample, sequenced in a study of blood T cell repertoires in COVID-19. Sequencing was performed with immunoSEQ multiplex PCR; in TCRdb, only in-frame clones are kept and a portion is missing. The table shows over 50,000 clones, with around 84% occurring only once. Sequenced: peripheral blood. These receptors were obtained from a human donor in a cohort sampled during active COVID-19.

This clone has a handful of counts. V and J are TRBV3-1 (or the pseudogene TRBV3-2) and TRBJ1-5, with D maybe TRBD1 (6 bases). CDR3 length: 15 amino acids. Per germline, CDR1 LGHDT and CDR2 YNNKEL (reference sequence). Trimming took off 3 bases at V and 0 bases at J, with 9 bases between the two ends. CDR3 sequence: CASSQGAGSNQPQHF. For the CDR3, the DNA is TGTGCCAGCAGCCAGGGGGCCGGTAGCAATCAGCCCCAGCATTTT.

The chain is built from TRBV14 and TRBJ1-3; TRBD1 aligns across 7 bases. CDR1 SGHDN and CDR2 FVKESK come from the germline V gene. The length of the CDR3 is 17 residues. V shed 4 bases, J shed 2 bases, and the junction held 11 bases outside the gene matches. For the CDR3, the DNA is TGTGCCAGCAGCCCGCGGCAGGGGGAGTCTACTGGAAACACCATATATTTT. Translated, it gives CASSPRQGESTGNTIYF.

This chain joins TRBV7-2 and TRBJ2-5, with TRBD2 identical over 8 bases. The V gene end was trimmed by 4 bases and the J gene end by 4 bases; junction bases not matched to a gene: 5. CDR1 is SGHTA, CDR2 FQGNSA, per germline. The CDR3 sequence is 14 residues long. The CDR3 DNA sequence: TGTGCCAGCAGCTACGGGAGGGGTAGAGAGACCCAGTACTTC. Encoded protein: CASSYGRGRETQYF. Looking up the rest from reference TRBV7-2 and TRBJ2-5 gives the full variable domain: GAGVSQSPSNKVTEKGKDVELRCDPISGHTALYWYRQSLGQGLEFLIYFQGNSAPDKSGLPSDRFSAERTGGSVSTLTIQRTQQEDSAVYLCASSYGRGRETQYFGPGTRLLVL.

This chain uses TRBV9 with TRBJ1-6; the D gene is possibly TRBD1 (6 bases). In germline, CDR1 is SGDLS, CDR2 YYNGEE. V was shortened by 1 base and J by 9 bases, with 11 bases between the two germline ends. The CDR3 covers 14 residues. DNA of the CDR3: TGTGCCAGCAGCGTACAAGGGGGAAGTTCACCCCTCCACTTT. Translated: CASSVQGGSSPLHF.

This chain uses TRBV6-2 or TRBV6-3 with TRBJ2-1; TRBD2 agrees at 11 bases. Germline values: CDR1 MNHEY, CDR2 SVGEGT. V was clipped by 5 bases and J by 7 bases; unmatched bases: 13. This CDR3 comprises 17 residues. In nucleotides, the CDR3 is TGTGCCAGCAGTGTGCTTTATAGCGGGGGGGCGAGTAATGAGCAGTTCTTC. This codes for CASSVLYSGGASNEQFF.

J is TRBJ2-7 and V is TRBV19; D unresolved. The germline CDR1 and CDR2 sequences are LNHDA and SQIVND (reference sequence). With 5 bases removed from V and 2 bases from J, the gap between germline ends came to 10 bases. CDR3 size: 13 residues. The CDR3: CASSLRFTYEQYF. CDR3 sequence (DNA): TGTGCCAGTAGTCTTAGATTTACCTACGAGCAGTACTTC.

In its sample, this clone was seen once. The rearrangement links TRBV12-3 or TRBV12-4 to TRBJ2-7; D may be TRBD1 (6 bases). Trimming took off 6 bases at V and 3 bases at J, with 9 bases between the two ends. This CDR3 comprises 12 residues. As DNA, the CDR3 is TGTGCCAGCAGCCTACAGGGCTACGAGCAGTACTTC. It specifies CASSLQGYEQYF.

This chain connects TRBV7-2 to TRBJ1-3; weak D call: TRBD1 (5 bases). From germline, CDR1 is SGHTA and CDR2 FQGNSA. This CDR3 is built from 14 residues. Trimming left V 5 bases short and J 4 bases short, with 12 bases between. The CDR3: CASSPQGSGNTIYF. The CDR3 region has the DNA TGTGCCAGCAGCCCCCAGGGTAGCGGAAACACCATATATTTT.

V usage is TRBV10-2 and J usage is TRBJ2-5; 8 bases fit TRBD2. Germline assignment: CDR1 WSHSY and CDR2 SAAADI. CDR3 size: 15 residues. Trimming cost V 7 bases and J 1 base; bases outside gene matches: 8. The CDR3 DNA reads TGCGCCAGCACGAGTGAGACTAGCGCCCAAGAGACCCAGTACTTC. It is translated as CASTSETSAQETQYF.

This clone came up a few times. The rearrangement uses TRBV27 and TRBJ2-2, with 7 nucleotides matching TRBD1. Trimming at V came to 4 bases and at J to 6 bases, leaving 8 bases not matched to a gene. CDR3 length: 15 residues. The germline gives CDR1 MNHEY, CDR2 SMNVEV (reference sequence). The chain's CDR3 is CASSSHTGVPGELFF. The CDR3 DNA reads TGTGCCAGCAGTTCCCACACAGGGGTCCCCGGGGAGCTGTTTTTT.

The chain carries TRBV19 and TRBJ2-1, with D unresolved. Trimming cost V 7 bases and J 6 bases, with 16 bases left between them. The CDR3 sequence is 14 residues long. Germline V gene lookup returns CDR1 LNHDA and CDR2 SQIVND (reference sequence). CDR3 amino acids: CASTSLGSRNEQFF. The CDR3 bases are TGTGCCAGTACCTCCCTCGGGTCGCGCAATGAGCAGTTCTTC.

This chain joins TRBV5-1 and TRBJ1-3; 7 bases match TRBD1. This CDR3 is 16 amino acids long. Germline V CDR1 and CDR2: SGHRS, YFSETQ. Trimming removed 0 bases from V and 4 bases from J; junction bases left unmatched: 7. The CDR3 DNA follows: TGCGCCAGCAGCTTGGAGGCAGGGGGGTACGGAAACACCATATATTTT. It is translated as CASSLEAGGYGNTIYF.

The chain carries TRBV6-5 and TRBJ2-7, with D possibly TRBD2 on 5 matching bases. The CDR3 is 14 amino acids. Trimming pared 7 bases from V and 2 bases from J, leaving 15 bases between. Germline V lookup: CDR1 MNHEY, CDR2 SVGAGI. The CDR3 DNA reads TGTGCCAGCACCCACATCGGAGGTACCTACGAGCAGTACTTC. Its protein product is CASTHIGGTYEQYF.

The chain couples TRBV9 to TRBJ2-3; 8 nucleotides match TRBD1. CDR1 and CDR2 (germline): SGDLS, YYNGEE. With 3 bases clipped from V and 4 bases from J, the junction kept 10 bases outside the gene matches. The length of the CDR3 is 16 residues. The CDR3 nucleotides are TGTGCCAGCAGCGCTTATGACGACAGGGGCCCAGATACGCAGTATTTT. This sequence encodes CASSAYDDRGPDTQYF.

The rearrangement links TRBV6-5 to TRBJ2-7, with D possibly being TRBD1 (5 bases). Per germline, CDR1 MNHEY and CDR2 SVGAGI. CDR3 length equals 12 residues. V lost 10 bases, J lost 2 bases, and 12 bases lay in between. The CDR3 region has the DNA TGTGCCACCAGGGTTGGAGCCTACGAGCAGTACTTC. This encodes CATRVGAYEQYF.

CDR3 bases: TGTGCCAGCAGCTTGAGAGGGGGCCACACTGAAGCTTTCTTT. As protein: CASSLRGGHTEAFF. This sequence joins TRBV5-5 and TRBJ1-1, with 7 nucleotides matching TRBD1. Germline V gene data show CDR1 as SGHKS and CDR2 as YYEKEE (reference sequence). Trimming removed 1 base from V and 3 bases from J; junction bases left unmatched: 3. The CDR3 sequence is 14 residues long. The full variable domain, rest sourced from reference TRBV5-5 and TRBJ1-1, is DAGVTQSPTHLIKTRGQQVTLRCSPISGHKSVSWYQQVLGQGPQFIFQYYEKEERGRGNFPDRFSARQFPNYSSELNVNALLLGDSALYLCASSLRGGHTEAFFGQGTRLTVV.

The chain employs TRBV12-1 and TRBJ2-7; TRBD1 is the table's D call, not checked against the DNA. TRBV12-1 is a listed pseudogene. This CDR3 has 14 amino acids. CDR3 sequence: CASSWDRPSYEQYF. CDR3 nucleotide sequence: TGTGCCAGCAGCTGGGACAGGCCCTCCTACGAGCAGTACTTC.

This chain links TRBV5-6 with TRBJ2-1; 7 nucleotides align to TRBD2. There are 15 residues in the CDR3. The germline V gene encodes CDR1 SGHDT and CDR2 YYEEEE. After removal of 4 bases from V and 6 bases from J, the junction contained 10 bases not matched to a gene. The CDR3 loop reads CASSPPPTSPNEQFF. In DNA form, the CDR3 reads TGTGCCAGCAGCCCCCCCCCGACTAGCCCCAATGAGCAGTTCTTC.

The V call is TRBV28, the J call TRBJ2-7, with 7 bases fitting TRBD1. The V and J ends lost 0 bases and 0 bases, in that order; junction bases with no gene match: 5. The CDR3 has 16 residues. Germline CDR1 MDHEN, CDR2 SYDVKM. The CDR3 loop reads CASSLWATGTSYEQYF. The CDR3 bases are TGTGCCAGCAGTTTATGGGCGACAGGGACCTCCTACGAGCAGTACTTC.

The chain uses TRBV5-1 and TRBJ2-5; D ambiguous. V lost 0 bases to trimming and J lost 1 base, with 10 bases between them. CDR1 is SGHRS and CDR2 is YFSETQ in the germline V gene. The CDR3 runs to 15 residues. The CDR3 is CASSLASVVQETQYF. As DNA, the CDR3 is TGCGCCAGCAGCTTGGCCTCGGTAGTCCAAGAGACCCAGTACTTC.

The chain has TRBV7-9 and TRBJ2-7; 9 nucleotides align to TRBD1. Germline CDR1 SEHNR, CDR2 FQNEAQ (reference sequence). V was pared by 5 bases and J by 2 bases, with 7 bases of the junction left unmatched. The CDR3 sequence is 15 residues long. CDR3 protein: CASSGGGQGAYEQYF. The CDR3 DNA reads TGTGCCAGCAGCGGGGGGGGACAGGGTGCCTACGAGCAGTACTTC.

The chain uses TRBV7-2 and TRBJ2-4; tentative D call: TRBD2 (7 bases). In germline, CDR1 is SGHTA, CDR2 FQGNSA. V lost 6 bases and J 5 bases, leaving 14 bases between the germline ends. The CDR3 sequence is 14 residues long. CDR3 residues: CASSPAGAQNIQYF. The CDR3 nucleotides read TGTGCCAGCAGTCCCGCGGGGGCCCAAAACATTCAGTACTTC.

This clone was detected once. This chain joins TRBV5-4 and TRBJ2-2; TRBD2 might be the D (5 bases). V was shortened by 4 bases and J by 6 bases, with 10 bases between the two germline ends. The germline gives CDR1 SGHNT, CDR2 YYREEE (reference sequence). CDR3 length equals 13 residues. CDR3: CASSTLRAGELFF. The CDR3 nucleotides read TGTGCCAGCAGCACCCTGAGGGCCGGGGAGCTGTTTTTT.

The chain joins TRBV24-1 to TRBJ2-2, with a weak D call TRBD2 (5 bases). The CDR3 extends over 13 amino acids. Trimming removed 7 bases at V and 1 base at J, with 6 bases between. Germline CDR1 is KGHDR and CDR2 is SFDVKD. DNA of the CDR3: TGTGCCACCAGCGGGATGAACACCGGGGAGCTGTTTTTT. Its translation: CATSGMNTGELFF.

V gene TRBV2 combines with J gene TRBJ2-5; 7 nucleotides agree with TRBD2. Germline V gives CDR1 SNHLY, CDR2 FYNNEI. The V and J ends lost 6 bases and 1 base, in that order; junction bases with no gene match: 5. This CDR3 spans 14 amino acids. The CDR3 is CASRETSLQETQYF. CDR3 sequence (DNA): TGTGCCAGCAGGGAGACTAGCCTCCAAGAGACCCAGTACTTC.

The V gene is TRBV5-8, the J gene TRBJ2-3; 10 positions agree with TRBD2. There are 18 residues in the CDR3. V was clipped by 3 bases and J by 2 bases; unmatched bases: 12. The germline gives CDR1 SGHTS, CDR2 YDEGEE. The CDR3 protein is CASSSYSGGPSLTDTQYF. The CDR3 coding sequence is TGTGCCAGCAGCTCTTATAGCGGGGGGCCGTCACTCACAGATACGCAGTATTTT.

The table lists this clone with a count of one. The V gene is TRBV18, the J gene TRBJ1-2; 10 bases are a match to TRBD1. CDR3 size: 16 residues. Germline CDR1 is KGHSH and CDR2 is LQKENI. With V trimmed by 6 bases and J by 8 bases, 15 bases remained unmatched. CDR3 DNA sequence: TGTGCCAGCTCTCTCCGGACGAGACAGGGGGCTTTCGGCTACACCTTC. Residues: CASSLRTRQGAFGYTF.

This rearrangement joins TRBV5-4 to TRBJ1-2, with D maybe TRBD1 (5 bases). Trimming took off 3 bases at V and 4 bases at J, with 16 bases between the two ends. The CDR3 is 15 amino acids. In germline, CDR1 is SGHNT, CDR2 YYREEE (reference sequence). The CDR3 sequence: CASSSPKQEPYGYTF. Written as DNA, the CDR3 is TGTGCCAGCAGCTCGCCAAAACAGGAGCCCTATGGCTACACCTTC. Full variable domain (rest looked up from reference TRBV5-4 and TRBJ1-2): ETGVTQSPTHLIKTRGQQVTLRCSSQSGHNTVSWYQQALGQGPQFIFQYYREEENGRGNFPPRFSGLQFPNYSSELNVNALELDDSALYLCASSSPKQEPYGYTFGSGTRLTVV.

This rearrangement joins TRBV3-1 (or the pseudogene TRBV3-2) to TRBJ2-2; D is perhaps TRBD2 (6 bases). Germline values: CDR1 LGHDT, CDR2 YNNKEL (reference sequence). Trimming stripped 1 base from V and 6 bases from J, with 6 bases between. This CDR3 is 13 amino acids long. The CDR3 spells CASSQGGAGELFF. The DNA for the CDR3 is TGTGCCAGCAGCCAAGGGGGGGCCGGGGAGCTGTTTTTT.